What follows are 20 T cell receptor beta chains derived from one specimen sequenced in a study of regulatory T cells in long-lasting Graves disease. HTBI primers from iRepertoire and Arm-PCR of CDR3 regions yielded the TCR beta libraries. TCRdb re-called the multiplex PCR reads through MiXCR, storing one row per CDR3 protein. The sample carries about 290,000 distinct CDR3 sequences, 22% recorded once. Time point of the sample: persistent/refractory GD, antithyroid drugs over 5 years with positive TRAb. Generation of the TCR library employed RNA extracted from PBMCs. Specimen: peripheral blood mononuclear cells (PBMCs), collected when the disease was refractory, from a patient treated with antithyroid drugs. The source of these receptors is a female donor with Graves disease.

The chain carries TRBV20-1 and TRBJ2-5; the match to TRBD2 covers 8 bases. The germline V gene encodes CDR1 DFQATT and CDR2 SNEGSKA (reference sequence). The CDR3 length is 13 residues. The junction had 3 bases not matched to a gene; V was cut back by 6 bases and J by 0 bases. The CDR3 nucleotides are TGCAGTGCCCCGACTAGCGACCAAGAGACCCAGTACTTC. Protein sequence: CSAPTSDQETQYF.

The table lists this clonotype with many counts. The chain has TRBV27 and TRBJ1-5, with D hard to call. Germline assignment: CDR1 MNHEY and CDR2 SMNVEV (reference sequence). V was cut by 5 bases and J by 3 bases, with 5 bases left in between. The CDR3 has 12 residues. CDR3 in amino acids: CASSKINQPQHF. DNA for the CDR3: TGTGCCAGCAGTAAGATCAATCAGCCCCAGCATTTT.

This clonotype was seen repeatedly, ten times or more. This chain uses TRBV12-3 or TRBV12-4 with TRBJ2-5, with D possibly being TRBD2 (7 bases). Trimming shortened V by 3 bases and J by 5 bases, and 19 bases separated the two germline ends. CDR3 length: 16 residues. The CDR3 DNA reads TGTGCCAGCAGTTTTTCCGTGGGGGCAGCGGGGGAGACCCAGTACTTC. As protein: CASSFSVGAAGETQYF.

There are many counts of this clonotype. The rearrangement links TRBV6-1 to TRBJ1-2; 7 positions agree with TRBD1. The junction had 8 bases not matched to a gene; V was cut back by 3 bases and J by 4 bases. The CDR3 is 15 amino acids. The germline V gene encodes CDR1 MNHNS and CDR2 SASEGT. In nucleotides, the CDR3 is TGTGCCAGCAGTGAGGGCGCGGGACAGTTCTATGGCTACACCTTC. This sequence encodes CASSEGAGQFYGYTF.

This clonotype was detected once. The V and J genes are TRBV6-1 and TRBJ1-4; 8 nucleotides align to TRBD1. This CDR3 contains 15 residues. Germline CDR1 and CDR2: MNHNS and SASEGT. With 4 bases clipped from V and 4 bases from J, the junction kept 5 bases outside the gene matches. This CDR3 is CASSAGTGVNEKLFF. The CDR3 coding sequence is TGTGCCAGCAGTGCGGGGACAGGAGTTAATGAAAAACTGTTTTTT.

This chain joins TRBV12-3 or TRBV12-4 and TRBJ1-3; D possibly corresponds to TRBD1 (5 bases). Trimming stripped 1 base from V and 10 bases from J, with 14 bases between. The CDR3 consists of 14 residues. In nucleotides, the CDR3 is TGTGCCAGCAGTTTAGTGGACACCAGTCGGACCATATATTTT. It is translated as CASSLVDTSRTIYF.

This clonotype was counted only a few times. The chain joins TRBV29-1 to TRBJ2-5; 11 bases match TRBD1. V lost 4 bases, J lost 5 bases, and 3 bases stayed unmatched. Germline CDR1 SQVTM, CDR2 ANQGSEA. The CDR3 consists of 13 residues. Written as DNA, the CDR3 is TGCAGCGTTGGGACAGGGGGCTTGGAGACCCAGTACTTC. Translation gives CSVGTGGLETQYF.

This clonotype was counted between two and nine times. This sequence joins TRBV7-9 and TRBJ1-4; unclear D gene. The CDR3 runs 15 residues. Deletions cut 5 bases from V and 0 bases from J, with 10 bases between. CDR1 and CDR2 from the germline V gene are SEHNR and FQNEAQ (reference sequence). CDR3 bases: TGTGCCAGCAGCACCACGATGGCAACTAATGAAAAACTGTTTTTT. This gives the protein CASSTTMATNEKLFF.

This sequence joins TRBV4-1 and TRBJ1-1, with a tentative D call TRBD1 (5 bases). Trimming left V 0 bases short and J 5 bases short, with 19 bases between. CDR3 length: 17 residues. The germline gives CDR1 MGHRA, CDR2 YSYEKL. The CDR3: CASSQDPLGGSGTEAFF. For the CDR3, the DNA is TGCGCCAGCAGCCAAGATCCACTCGGGGGTTCGGGGACTGAAGCTTTCTTT.

This clonotype was detected many times. The chain is built from TRBV12-3 or TRBV12-4 and TRBJ2-7; TRBD2 matches at 11 bases. Trimming removed 4 bases from V and 7 bases from J; junction bases left unmatched: 9. This CDR3 spans 15 amino acids. The CDR3 DNA is TGTGCCAGCAGTTCTGGGACTAGCGGAGGCGGGGAGCAGTACTTC. It codes for CASSSGTSGGGEQYF.

The chain couples TRBV29-1 to TRBJ2-7; 8 bases fit TRBD2. CDR1 SQVTM and CDR2 ANQGSEA come from the germline V gene. This CDR3 contains 12 residues. With V trimmed by 5 bases and J by 6 bases, 6 bases remained unmatched. The CDR3 here is CSVTGGGPEQYF. The CDR3 DNA reads as TGCAGCGTTACCGGGGGGGGTCCCGAGCAGTACTTC.

In the case of this clonotype: Possible read error: a much larger clone is one base away. CDR3 region: CSASSAGRYSEQFF. In nucleotides, the CDR3 is TGCAGTGCTAGTTCTGCGGGGAGGTACAGTGAGCAGTTCTTC. The rearrangement uses TRBV20-1 and TRBJ2-1; perhaps TRBD2 as D (6 bases). The CDR3 runs to 14 residues. Germline V gene sequence: CDR1 DFQATT, CDR2 SNEGSKA (reference sequence).

CDR3 amino acids: CSALPYRSGRGGETQYF. In DNA, the CDR3 is TGCAGTGCTCTCCCCTACCGGAGCGGGAGGGGGGGAGAGACCCAGTACTTC. The gene calls are TRBV20-1 and TRBJ2-5; 10 nucleotides agree with TRBD2. CDR3 length: 17 residues. J was trimmed by 4 bases and V by 5 bases; bases with no gene match: 16. Germline V lookup: CDR1 DFQATT, CDR2 SNEGSKA (reference sequence).

The V and J genes are TRBV12-3 or TRBV12-4 and TRBJ2-2; 7 positions agree with TRBD2. The CDR3 extends over 14 amino acids. The V segment lost 8 bases and the J segment 1 base; nucleotides outside the gene matches: 4. In DNA, the CDR3 is TGTGCCAGCGGGGGGGAGTTGAACACCGGGGAGCTGTTTTTT. Translation gives CASGGELNTGELFF.

The gene calls are TRBV7-9 and TRBJ2-5, with 11 positions matching TRBD2. The ends lost 5 bases at V and 4 bases at J; junction bases unmatched: 9. This CDR3 comprises 16 residues. Germline values: CDR1 SEHNR, CDR2 FQNEAQ (reference sequence). In nucleotides, the CDR3 is TGTGCCAGCAGCCAGACTAGCGGGACATCTCCAGAGACCCAGTACTTC. Protein: CASSQTSGTSPETQYF.

This clonotype was recorded a few times. This CDR3 reads CASSHEGVSYSPLHF. The CDR3 nucleotides read TGTGCCAGCAGCCACGAGGGAGTCTCGTATTCACCCCTCCACTTT. The chain is built from TRBV4-2 and TRBJ1-6, with D hard to call. V was shortened by 3 bases and J by 8 bases, with 14 bases between the two germline ends. CDR1 LGHNA and CDR2 YNFKEQ come from the germline V gene. This CDR3 contains 15 residues.

Many counts were recorded for this clonotype. The V gene is TRBV20-1, the J gene TRBJ2-7; tentative D call: TRBD1 (6 bases). V lost 5 bases and J 4 bases, leaving 15 bases between the germline ends. The CDR3 covers 13 residues. Germline-derived CDR1 and CDR2 are DFQATT and SNEGSKA (reference sequence). CDR3 region: CSAEDSAIYEQYF. Here the CDR3 DNA reads TGCAGTGCTGAGGACAGCGCCATTTACGAGCAGTACTTC.

This clonotype was detected many times. This rearrangement joins TRBV2 to TRBJ1-2; D might be TRBD1 (5 bases). Germline CDR1 is SNHLY and CDR2 is FYNNEI. The CDR3 length is 16 residues. V was shortened by 3 bases and J by 1 base, with 15 bases between the two germline ends. The CDR3 DNA reads TGTGCCAGCAGTGATATGGGGCAGGGTAGTAACTATGGCTACACCTTC. This codes for CASSDMGQGSNYGYTF.

A few counts support this clonotype. V is TRBV20-1 and J is TRBJ1-2; D gene uncertain. The V gene's germline CDR1 is DFQATT and CDR2 SNEGSKA (reference sequence). The CDR3 loop spans 15 amino acids. Trimming left V 4 bases short and J 2 bases short, with 17 bases between. CDR3: CSAIRVGVDNYGYTF. As DNA, the CDR3 is TGCAGTGCTATAAGGGTTGGAGTTGACAACTATGGCTACACCTTC.

This clonotype was observed many times. This chain connects TRBV28 to TRBJ2-5, with D uncertain. Trimming cost V 5 bases and J 2 bases, with 12 bases left between them. The CDR3 totals 14 residues. Germline CDR1 and CDR2: MDHEN and SYDVKM. CDR3 nucleotides: TGTGCCAGCAGTCCCATACTAAGGCAAGAGACCCAGTACTTC. It translates to CASSPILRQETQYF. Drawing the rest from reference TRBV28 and TRBJ2-5, the complete variable domain is DVKVTQSSRYLVKRTGEKVFLECVQDMDHENMFWYRQDPGLGLRLIYFSYDVKMKEKGDIPEGYSVSREKKERFSLILESASTNQTSMYLCASSPILRQETQYFGPGTRLLVL.